This TCR beta chain appears in the sequencing data of a study of OX40 agonist ivuxolimab in advanced cancers. Overall study context: Every 2 weeks, ivuxolimab was infused into the patients intravenously at between 0.01 and 10 mg/kg. People who had prior anti-PD-1, anti-PD-L1 or anti-CTLA-4 therapy could take part, and approximately 44% had some.

CDR3 length: 13 amino acids. The V gene lost 0 bases and the J gene lost 9 bases, with 8 bases spanning the gap. Germline CDR1 SGHAT, CDR2 FQNNGV. If patients had autoimmune disease history or systemic immunosuppression, they were excluded. At baseline, cycle 4 day 1, and cycle 7 day 1, blood was sampled. The assay was immunoSEQ multiplex PCR, and TCRdb's table has in-frame clones only and misses some. The repertoire holds 72,000 or so clones, with about nine tenths as singletons. The chain uses TRBV11-2 and TRBJ2-2, with D perhaps being TRBD1 or TRBD2 (5 bases each). This sample comprised CD4+ or CD8+ T cells sorted from blood, obtained in a trial of the OX40 agonist ivuxolimab. The receptor comes from an adult with an advanced solid tumor such as melanoma, head and neck, liver or kidney cancer. The chain's CDR3 is CASSLERGRELFF. For the CDR3, the DNA is TGTGCCAGCAGCTTAGAAAGGGGACGGGAGCTGTTTTTT.